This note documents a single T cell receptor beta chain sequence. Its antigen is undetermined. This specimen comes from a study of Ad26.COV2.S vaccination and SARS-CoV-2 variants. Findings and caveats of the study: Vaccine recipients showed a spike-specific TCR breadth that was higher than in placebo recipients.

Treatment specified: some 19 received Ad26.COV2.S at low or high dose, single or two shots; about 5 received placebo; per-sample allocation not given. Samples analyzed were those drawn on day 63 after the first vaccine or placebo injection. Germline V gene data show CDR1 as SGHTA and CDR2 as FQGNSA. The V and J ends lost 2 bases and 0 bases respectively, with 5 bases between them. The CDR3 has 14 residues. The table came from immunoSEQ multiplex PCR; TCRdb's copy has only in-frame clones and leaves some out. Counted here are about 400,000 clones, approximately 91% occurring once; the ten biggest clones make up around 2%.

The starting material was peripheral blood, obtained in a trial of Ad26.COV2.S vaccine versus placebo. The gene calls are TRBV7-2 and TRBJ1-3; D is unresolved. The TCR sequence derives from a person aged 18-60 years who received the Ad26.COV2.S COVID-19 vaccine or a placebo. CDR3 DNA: TGTGCCAGCAGCTTATCCGGCTCTGGAAACACCATATATTTT. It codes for CASSLSGSGNTIYF.